The clone carrying this T cell receptor (beta chain) occurred a few times. TCRdb re-called the 5' RACE reads with MiXCR, one entry per CDR3 protein. The sample records about 270,000 distinct CDR3 sequences, around 15% being singletons. This CDR3 region has 14 residues. The germline V and J ends were trimmed by 3 bases and 4 bases, with 12 bases remaining between them. Germline V gene lookup returns CDR1 SEHNR and CDR2 FQNEAQ (reference sequence). The sample comes from a study of T-cell memory formation after mild COVID-19. The wider study: There were largely donor-specific TCR clusters.

The gene calls are TRBV7-9 and TRBJ1-1; perhaps TRBD1 as D (5 bases). Specimen: PBMCs or a T cell subset sorted from them (not recorded which). The TCR comes from a man aged 18 to 29 who had mild COVID-19 (a few samples of this study predate the infection). Cell type and time point are not known. The CDR3 nucleotides read TGTGCCAGCAGCTTTTCGAGGGGAAGCACTGAAGCTTTCTTT. Translating gives CASSFSRGSTEAFF.